These 27 T cell receptor beta chains originate from one sample sequenced in a study of blood T cells in healthy people across ages. Primers used in a second PCR of roughly 6 to 12 cycles were a sample-barcoded 5' primer and a J-beta primer mix. TCRdb independently ran MiXCR on the 5' RACE reads; one entry per CDR3 protein. In the table there are some 1.5 million distinct CDR3 sequences, approximately 43% of which are singletons. The sequenced material came from blood. Source of these receptors: a woman aged 18-29 years in good health.

V usage is TRBV28 and J usage is TRBJ2-1, with TRBD2 identical over 9 bases. Germline CDR1 and CDR2: MDHEN and SYDVKM. The ends lost 7 bases at V and 2 bases at J; junction bases unmatched: 6. The CDR3 is made up of 15 amino acids. CDR3 nucleotides: TGTGCCAGCAACCAAAGACTAGCGGCCTACAATGAGCAGTTCTTC. Protein sequence: CASNQRLAAYNEQFF.

The table lists this clonotype with many counts. The chain carries TRBV3-1 and TRBJ2-1; 12 positions agree with TRBD2. Germline V gene lookup returns CDR1 LGHDT and CDR2 YNNKEL (reference sequence). The trim removed 6 bases at V and 4 bases at J, leaving 7 bases unmatched. The CDR3 loop spans 16 amino acids. CDR3 coding DNA: TGTGCCAGCAGTTCCGGACTAGCGGGGCTTTACAATGAGCAGTTCTTC. Amino acids: CASSSGLAGLYNEQFF.

V gene TRBV11-2 combines with J gene TRBJ2-2; no clear D. Germline V lookup: CDR1 SGHAT, CDR2 FQNNGV. The CDR3 is 16 amino acids. Trimming removed 2 bases at V and 1 base at J, with 11 bases between. CDR3 sequence (DNA): TGTGCCAGCAGCTTAATAGCCGGACGGAACACCGGGGAGCTGTTTTTT. As protein: CASSLIAGRNTGELFF.

With regard to this clonotype: Sequence at one end of the junction differs from germline and may be a read error. V and J are TRBV5-4 and TRBJ2-1, with 10 bases lining up with TRBD2. Per the germline V gene, CDR1 is SGHNT and CDR2 is YYREEE (reference sequence). This CDR3 comprises 17 residues. The CDR3 sequence: CASSLAVLAGSWGERFF. The CDR3 DNA follows: TGTGCCAGCAGCTTGGCGGTACTAGCGGGGTCTTGGGGTGAGCGGTTCTTC.

The V call is TRBV5-1, the J call TRBJ2-3; the D gene is possibly TRBD2 (6 bases). Per germline, CDR1 SGHRS and CDR2 YFSETQ. The CDR3 loop spans 15 amino acids. V was cut by 1 base and J by 2 bases, with 11 bases left in between. Here the CDR3 reads CASSLLADYTDTQYF. CDR3 DNA sequence: TGCGCCAGCAGCTTGTTAGCGGACTACACAGATACGCAGTATTTT.

This sequence joins TRBV7-2 and TRBJ1-1; no reliable D call. V lost 5 bases and J lost 5, with 12 bases in between. This CDR3 comprises 13 residues. Germline CDR1 and CDR2: SGHTA and FQGNSA. The CDR3 protein is CASSPRLGTEAFF. Here the CDR3 DNA reads TGTGCCAGCAGCCCGAGGCTTGGAACTGAAGCTTTCTTT.

This clonotype showed up just a few times. V gene TRBV4-1 combines with J gene TRBJ2-5; D is ambiguous. This CDR3 contains 16 residues. From germline, CDR1 is MGHRA and CDR2 YSYEKL. Between the trimmed V and J ends, which lost 4 bases and 4 bases, there was a span of 19 bases. In nucleotides, the CDR3 is TGCGCCAGCAGCCGGCTGTGGGCTAGTGGTGGAGAGACCCAGTACTTC. This encodes CASSRLWASGGETQYF.

The V and J genes are TRBV29-1 and TRBJ2-1; D perhaps matches TRBD1 (5 bases). Trimming shortened V by 7 bases and J by 4 bases, and 8 bases separated the two germline ends. Germline assignment: CDR1 SQVTM and CDR2 ANQGSEA. The CDR3 loop spans 11 amino acids. DNA for the CDR3: TGCAGCGGGACACATTACAATGAGCAGTTCTTC. Amino acid sequence: CSGTHYNEQFF.

This clonotype was observed a single time. V gene TRBV6-5 combines with J gene TRBJ2-1; possible D gene TRBD1, 5 bases. Trimming pared 2 bases from V and 0 bases from J, leaving 11 bases between. CDR1 is MNHEY and CDR2 is SVGAGI in the germline V gene. The CDR3 spans 16 residues. CDR3 coding DNA: TGTGCCAGCAGTTACGGACATCCTAGCTCCTACAATGAGCAGTTCTTC. This sequence encodes CASSYGHPSSYNEQFF.

The chain uses TRBV20-1 and TRBJ1-6; 11 bases match TRBD1. The CDR3 runs 17 residues. Germline V CDR1 and CDR2: DFQATT, SNEGSKA (reference sequence). V lost 0 bases and J lost 7; bases outside the gene matches: 8. This chain's CDR3 is CSARDPGQGGKNSPLHF. The CDR3, as DNA: TGCAGTGCTAGAGATCCGGGACAGGGGGGGAAAAATTCACCCCTCCACTTT.

V and J are TRBV19 and TRBJ2-1, with 12 bases matching TRBD2. With V trimmed by 3 bases and J by 3 bases, 6 bases remained unmatched. Germline V gene lookup returns CDR1 LNHDA and CDR2 SQIVND (reference sequence). This CDR3 comprises 17 residues. This chain's CDR3 is CASSIRTSGTIYNEQFF. DNA for the CDR3: TGTGCCAGTAGTATTCGGACTAGCGGGACCATCTACAATGAGCAGTTCTTC. Together with reference TRBV19 and TRBJ2-1, the CDR3 gives the full variable domain: DGGITQSPKYLFRKEGQNVTLSCEQNLNHDAMYWYRQDPGQGLRLIYYSQIVNDFQKGDIAEGYSVSREKKESFPLTVTSAQKNPTAFYLCASSIRTSGTIYNEQFFGPGTRLTVL.

This clonotype was counted ten times or more. The rearrangement links TRBV5-1 to TRBJ2-1; 12 bases line up with TRBD2. The DNA end favors TRBJ2-7, so the J call may be wrong. Germline values: CDR1 SGHRS, CDR2 YFSETQ. This CDR3 is 15 amino acids long. CDR3 DNA: TGCGCCAGCAAGGCTAGCGGGGGGGCCTACAATGAGCAGTACTTC. Residues: CASKASGGAYNEQYF.

This clonotype was observed a handful of times. The J gene is TRBJ1-2, the V gene TRBV20-1, with D unresolved. V lost 3 bases, J lost 3 bases, and 8 bases lay in between. The CDR3 contains 12 residues. Germline assignment: CDR1 DFQATT and CDR2 SNEGSKA (reference sequence). The DNA of the CDR3 is TGCAGTGCTAGGGGCCCTCACTATGGCTACACCTTC. It specifies CSARGPHYGYTF.

This clonotype was observed a few times. This rearrangement joins TRBV29-1 to TRBJ1-2; D is perhaps TRBD1 (5 bases). The CDR3 is made up of 12 amino acids. V dropped 1 base and J dropped 7 bases, with 10 bases sitting between them. Germline lookup yields CDR1 SQVTM and CDR2 ANQGSEA. CDR3 region: CSVEGGKPGYTF. The CDR3 region has the DNA TGCAGCGTTGAAGGGGGGAAACCTGGCTACACCTTC. Complete variable domain (other parts from reference TRBV29-1 and TRBJ1-2): SAVISQKPSRDICQRGTSLTIQCQVDSQVTMMFWYRQQPGQSLTLIATANQGSEATYESGFVIDKFPISRPNLTFSTLTVSNMSPEDSSIYLCSVEGGKPGYTFGSGTRLTVV.

Turning to this clonotype: One end of the junction does not line up with germline, which may come from a read error. The V call is TRBV12-3 or TRBV12-4, the J call TRBJ2-3, with 13 bases fitting TRBD2. The CDR3 length is 15 residues. In DNA, the CDR3 is TGTGCCAGCAGCCGCACTAGCGGGGGGGCAGATATGCAGTATTTT. Translated, it gives CASSRTSGGADMQYF.

The chain combines TRBV28 with TRBJ2-7; TRBD1 or TRBD2 may be the D gene (5 bases each). V was cut by 2 bases and J by 2 bases, with 16 bases left in between. This CDR3 comprises 16 residues. The germline V gene encodes CDR1 MDHEN and CDR2 SYDVKM. The CDR3 sequence: CASSLDEGTSTYEQYF. The CDR3 DNA reads TGTGCCAGCAGTTTAGATGAGGGGACCTCAACCTACGAGCAGTACTTC.

V is TRBV28 and J is TRBJ2-5; D is unresolved. V dropped 1 base and J dropped 1 base, with 10 bases sitting between them. This CDR3 has 15 residues. Germline values: CDR1 MDHEN, CDR2 SYDVKM. As DNA, the CDR3 is TGTGCCAGCAGTTTATATCAGCCTTCCCAAGAGACCCAGTACTTC. Protein sequence: CASSLYQPSQETQYF.

The genes are TRBV5-1 and TRBJ2-7; maybe TRBD1 (6 bases). Germline CDR1 is SGHRS and CDR2 is YFSETQ. The CDR3 runs to 16 residues. V lost 4 bases to trimming and J lost 4 bases, with 21 bases between them. The CDR3 is CASSARWDTPLYEQYF. The CDR3 DNA reads as TGCGCCAGCAGCGCCCGTTGGGACACCCCCCTATACGAGCAGTACTTC.

The chain has TRBV11-2 and TRBJ2-2, with D tentatively TRBD2 (5 bases). Trimming left V 10 bases short and J 1 base short, with 7 bases between. Germline V gives CDR1 SGHAT, CDR2 FQNNGV. CDR3 length: 12 residues. The CDR3 region is CANRGNTGELFF. CDR3 DNA: TGTGCCAACCGGGGGAACACCGGGGAGCTGTTTTTT.

This clonotype was counted between two and nine times. This chain uses TRBV10-2 with TRBJ2-3; TRBD2 agrees at 7 bases. CDR1 and CDR2 from the germline V gene are WSHSY and SAAADI. The CDR3 is 16 amino acids. With V trimmed by 3 bases and J by 1 base, 7 bases remained unmatched. Here the CDR3 reads CASSDGLGAGTDTQYF. CDR3 DNA: TGCGCCAGCAGTGATGGACTAGGAGCAGGCACAGATACGCAGTATTTT.

This clonotype was seen at least ten times. V gene TRBV7-8 combines with J gene TRBJ2-7; D uncertain. Germline V gene lookup returns CDR1 SGHVS and CDR2 FQNEAQ. Trimming stripped 6 bases from V and 3 bases from J, with 18 bases between. The CDR3 is 15 residues long. The CDR3 reads CASRLEPSPIYEQYF. CDR3 coding DNA: TGTGCCAGCAGACTCGAACCCTCACCGATCTACGAGCAGTACTTC.

CDR3 nucleotides: TGTGCCGTAAACAGGGGGTTGAACACTGAAGCTTTCTTT. This translates into CAVNRGLNTEAFF. The J gene is TRBJ1-1, the V gene TRBV27, with TRBD1 matching 8 bases. CDR3 length equals 13 residues. J gave up 0 bases and V 11 bases, and 5 bases lay outside the gene matches. CDR1 is MNHEY, CDR2 SMNVEV, per germline (reference sequence).

The chain joins TRBV7-9 to TRBJ2-3; no firm D call. Between the trimmed V and J ends, which lost 1 base and 7 bases, there was a span of 6 bases. The germline V gene has CDR1 SEHNR and CDR2 FQNEAQ (reference sequence). CDR3 length equals 12 residues. The CDR3, as DNA: TGTGCCAGCAGCTTAGAGAGTCATACGCAGTATTTT. Its translation: CASSLESHTQYF.

Here the CDR3 reads CASTGFGGYGYTF. The CDR3 nucleotides are TGTGCCAGCACGGGCTTTGGCGGCTATGGCTACACCTTC. The V gene is TRBV12-3 or TRBV12-4, the J gene TRBJ1-2, with D unresolved. This CDR3 comprises 13 residues. V lost 7 bases, J lost 4 bases, and 13 bases lay in between.

This clonotype showed up just once. The V call is TRBV28, the J call TRBJ2-7, with 7 bases aligning to TRBD1. This CDR3 has 15 amino acids. Germline loops: CDR1 MDHEN, CDR2 SYDVKM. With V trimmed by 6 bases and J by 2 bases, 10 bases remained unmatched. CDR3 sequence reads: CASSLDRESAYEQYF. CDR3 bases: TGTGCCAGCAGCTTAGACAGGGAATCGGCCTACGAGCAGTACTTC.

The V call is TRBV6-5, the J call TRBJ2-2, with TRBD1 identical over 10 bases. Trimming at V came to 6 bases and at J to 5 bases, leaving 3 bases not matched to a gene. This CDR3 is built from 14 residues. Germline CDR1 MNHEY, CDR2 SVGAGI. The CDR3 sequence is CASRRTGGTGELFF. CDR3 coding DNA: TGTGCCAGCAGAAGGACAGGGGGTACCGGGGAGCTGTTTTTT.

The chain combines TRBV6-2 or TRBV6-3 with TRBJ2-4; unclear D gene. The J call may be in error: the DNA end matches TRBJ2-7 better. The CDR3 sequence is 12 residues long. Germline V gives CDR1 MNHEY, CDR2 SVGEGT. The CDR3 here is CATHTDPYEQYF. The DNA of the CDR3 is TGTGCCACCCACACAGATCCTTACGAGCAGTACTTC.